Listed below are T cell receptor beta chains from one sample, sequenced in a study of T cells in Graves' hyperthyroidism and ophthalmopathy. In TCRdb, the multiplex PCR reads were re-called with MiXCR into one record per CDR3 protein. The table lists about 480,000 distinct CDR3 sequences, approximately 15% of them singletons. The sample consisted of blood. These receptors were collected from a woman aged 18-29 years with Graves' hyperthyroidism. Both conserved end residues are part of each CDR3. The D gene is left open where the match is weak. Not all rows give a size; the values are once, few, many and, for expanded clones, a class.

>-|18|TRBJ1-5|TRBV12-5|many
TGTGCTAGTGGTTTGGCCCCTACCGACAGGATAGGAAATCAGCCCCAGCATTTT
CASGLAPTDRIGNQPQHF
>TRBD2|15|TRBJ2-1|TRBV15|many
TGTGCCACCAGGGGGACTAGCGGGAGGGGGAATGAGCAGTTCTTC
CATRGTSGRGNEQFF
>-|13|TRBJ2-7|TRBV24-1|many
TGTGCCACCACCCAACCGACCCGGGAGGAGCAGTACTTC
CATTQPTREEQYF
>TRBD2|15|TRBJ2-2|TRBV6-1|few
TGTGCCAGCATCAAGGGACTAGCGGGATCCGGGGAGCTGTTTTTT
CASIKGLAGSGELFF
>-|14|TRBJ2-5|TRBV9|-
TGTTCCAGCAGCGCCGGGTCCCGGGGAGAGACCCAGTACTTC
CSSSAGSRGETQYF
>-|15|TRBJ1-3|TRBV3-1|many
TGTGCCAGCAGCCAGGTGGCGGTCTCTGGAAACACCATATATTTT
CASSQVAVSGNTIYF
>-|13|TRBJ1-1|TRBV6-1|many
TGTGCCAGCCGGGAGGGCCCGCACACTGAAGCTTTCTTT
CASREGPHTEAFF
>TRBD1|12|TRBJ1-1|TRBV12-5|-
TGTGCTAGTGGCCTCAGGGGGCGGGAAGCTTTCTTT
CASGLRGREAFF
>-|16|TRBJ2-4|TRBV3-1|-
TGTGCCAGCAGCCAAGATGGAGGTACTCCGAAAAACATTCAGTACTTC
CASSQDGGTPKNIQYF
>-|12|TRBJ1-5|TRBV30|many
TGTGCCTGGGGTTACTCCAATCAGCCCCAGCATTTT
CAWGYSNQPQHF
>-|14|TRBJ1-1|TRBV12-3/TRBV12-4|-
TGTGCCAGCAGTTTAGCATTGGCGAACACTGAAGCTTTCTTT
CASSLALANTEAFF
>TRBD2|16|TRBJ2-3|TRBV19|-
TGTGCCAGTAGTATCTCGACTAGCGGTAGCACAGATACGCAGTATTTT
CASSISTSGSTDTQYF
>-|12|TRBJ2-1|TRBV7-3|many
TGTGCCAGCAGCCCAGGGACTCAGGAGCAGTTCTTC
CASSPGTQEQFF
>TRBD1|15|TRBJ2-7|TRBV28|few
TGTGCCAGCAGCCCGGACAGGGGCTACTCCTACGAGCAGTACTTC
CASSPDRGYSYEQYF
>TRBD1|14|TRBJ2-5|TRBV2|few
TGTGCCAGCAGGGGGGACAGGGGGAAGGAGACCCAGTACTTC
CASRGDRGKETQYF
>-|15|TRBJ1-2|TRBV7-8|many
TGTGCCAGCAGCTCCGAATCAAAGTACAGGGACGGCTACACCTTC
CASSSESKYRDGYTF
>-|11|TRBJ1-1|TRBV7-9|few
TGTGCCAGCAGATCCGACACTGAAGCTTTCTTT
CASRSDTEAFF
>TRBD1|14|TRBJ2-2|TRBV7-3|-
TGTGCCAGCAGCCCCCAGACAGGGCCCGGGGAGCTGTTTTTT
CASSPQTGPGELFF
>-|17|TRBJ1-6|TRBV9|many
TGTGCCAGCAGCAAGAGATGGGACATATCCAATAATTCACCCCTCCACTTT
CASSKRWDISNNSPLHF
>-|14|TRBJ2-3|TRBV20-1|few
TGCAGTGCTGAGACCAGAATATGGACAGATACGCAGTATTTT
CSAETRIWTDTQYF
>-|16|TRBJ1-3|TRBV6-6|many
TGTGCCAGCAGTTACTCGAGTAGGTCCTCTGGAAACACCATATATTTT
CASSYSSRSSGNTIYF
>-|13|TRBJ1-5|TRBV30|many
TGTGCCTGGGCAACGGGAAGGATTCAGCCCCAGCATTTT
CAWATGRIQPQHF
>-|13|TRBJ2-2|TRBV5-1|few
TGTGCCAGCAGCTTTGTGCACGGCGGGGAGCTGTTTTTT
CASSFVHGGELFF
>TRBD2|17|TRBJ2-2|TRBV5-5|many
TGTGCCAGCAGCTTGGTCCCTAGCGGGAGGAAGGGCGGGGAGCTGTTTTTT
CASSLVPSGRKGGELFF
>-|15|TRBJ2-1|TRBV11-3|many
TGTGCCAGCAGCCTAAGGGAGTCATCCTACAATGAGCAGTTCTTC
CASSLRESSYNEQFF
>-|14|TRBJ2-5|TRBV6-1|many
TGTGCCAGCAGTGCCGGGCCCCCGGTGGGGACCCAGTACTTC
CASSAGPPVGTQYF
>-|13|TRBJ1-1|TRBV4-1|-
TGCGCCAGCAACCACGGGTCGAACACTGAAGCTTTCTTT
CASNHGSNTEAFF
>-|17|TRBJ2-2|TRBV5-1|many
TGCGCCAGCAGCCCACTGGCTGGACACCCGAACACCGGGGAGCTGTTTTTT
CASSPLAGHPNTGELFF
>-|15|TRBJ2-5|TRBV5-1|few
TGCGCCAGCAGCTTGGTGAGGGGGTCGGGAGAGACCCAGTACTTC
CASSLVRGSGETQYF
>TRBD1|14|TRBJ1-1|TRBV10-3|many
TGTGCCATCAGTAAGGGACAGAAGAACACTGAAGCTTTCTTT
CAISKGQKNTEAFF
>-|12|TRBJ1-4|TRBV12-5|many
TGTGCTAGTGGGCAAGAAGGGGAAAAACTGTTTTTT
CASGQEGEKLFF
>TRBD2|20|TRBJ2-6|TRBV11-2|-
TGTGCCAGCAGCTTAGCGGGATGGGGCCCGGGAGGCTCTGGGGCCAACGTCCTGACTTTC
CASSLAGWGPGGSGANVLTF
>-|15|TRBJ2-5|TRBV14|-
TGTGCCAGCAGCCAAGTGGGTTATGGACAAGAGACCCAGTACTTC
CASSQVGYGQETQYF
>-|16|TRBJ2-1|TRBV20-1|many
TGCAGTGCTAGAAGGCGTCGGCAGGGGCTCTACAATGAGCAGTTCTTC
CSARRRRQGLYNEQFF
>-|15|TRBJ1-1|TRBV4-1|few
TGCGCCAGCAGCCTCTCAGCGGGCCAGGGGACTGAAGCTTTCTTT
CASSLSAGQGTEAFF
>-|16|TRBJ2-6|TRBV7-9|many
TGTGCCAGCAGCCCCAGACAGCCCTCTGGGGCCAACGTCCTGACTTTC
CASSPRQPSGANVLTF
>TRBD2|15|TRBJ2-1|TRBV10-1|-
TGCGCCAGCAGTACACTAGCGGGAGGTTGGAATGAGCAGTTCTTC
CASSTLAGGWNEQFF
>TRBD1|16|TRBJ2-1|TRBV7-3|many
TGTGCCAGCAGCTCCACCGGGACAGGGGAGCGGAATGAGCAGTTCTTC
CASSSTGTGERNEQFF
>-|16|TRBJ2-3|TRBV28|many
TGTGCCAGCAGTCCCCCGGGACAACGAACGCGAGGTACGCAGTATTTT
CASSPPGQRTRGTQYF
>TRBD1|15|TRBJ2-1|TRBV6-1|-
TGTGCCAGCAGCTCCGGACAGGGGTCGGGGAATGAGCAGTTCTTC
CASSSGQGSGNEQFF
>TRBD2|18|TRBJ2-1|TRBV27|many
TGTGCCAGCAGTTTACCGACTAGCGGGAGGGCCATTCTCCATGAGCAGTTCTTC
CASSLPTSGRAILHEQFF
>-|14|TRBJ2-3|TRBV10-2|-
TGCGCCAGCAGTGCGCAAAGCCTCACAGATACGCAGTATTTT
CASSAQSLTDTQYF
>-|10|TRBJ2-1|TRBV29-1|-
TGCAGCGTTTTTAGTAATGAGCAGTTCTTC
CSVFSNEQFF
>-|14|TRBJ2-7|TRBV7-8|-
TGTGCCAGCAGCTTAGGTTTGGCTGCCTACGAGCAGTACTTC
CASSLGLAAYEQYF
>-|14|TRBJ2-2|TRBV4-1|-
TGCGCCAGCAGCCACAGGGTTAACACCGGGGAGCTGTTTTTT
CASSHRVNTGELFF
>-|12|TRBJ2-3|TRBV12-3/TRBV12-4|-
TGTGCCAGCAGTCACGCTGAAGATACGCAGTATTTT
CASSHAEDTQYF
>-|15|TRBJ2-5|TRBV12-3/TRBV12-4|many
TGTGCCAGCAGTCCCGCTCGGACGGCCAGCGAGACCCAGTACTTC
CASSPARTASETQYF